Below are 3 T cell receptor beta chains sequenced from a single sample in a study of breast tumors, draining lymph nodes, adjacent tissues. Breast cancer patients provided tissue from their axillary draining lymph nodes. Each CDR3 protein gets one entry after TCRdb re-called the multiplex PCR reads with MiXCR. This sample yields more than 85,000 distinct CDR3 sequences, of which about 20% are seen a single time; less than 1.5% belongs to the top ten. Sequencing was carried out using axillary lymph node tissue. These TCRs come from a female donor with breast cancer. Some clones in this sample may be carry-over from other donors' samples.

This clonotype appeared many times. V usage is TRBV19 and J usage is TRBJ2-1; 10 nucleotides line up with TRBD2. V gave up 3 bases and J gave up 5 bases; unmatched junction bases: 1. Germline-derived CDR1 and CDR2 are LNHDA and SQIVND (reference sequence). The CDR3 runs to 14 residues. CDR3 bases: TGTGCCAGTAGTATGGGACTAGCGCACAATGAGCAGTTCTTC. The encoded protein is CASSMGLAHNEQFF. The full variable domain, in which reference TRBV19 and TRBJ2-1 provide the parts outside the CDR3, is DGGITQSPKYLFRKEGQNVTLSCEQNLNHDAMYWYRQDPGQGLRLIYYSQIVNDFQKGDIAEGYSVSREKKESFPLTVTSAQKNPTAFYLCASSMGLAHNEQFFGPGTRLTVL.

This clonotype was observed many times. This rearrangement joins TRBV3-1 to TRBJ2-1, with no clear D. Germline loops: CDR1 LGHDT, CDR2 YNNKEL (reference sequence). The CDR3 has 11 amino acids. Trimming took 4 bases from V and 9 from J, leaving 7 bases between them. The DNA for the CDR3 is TGTGCCAGCAGCCTCCGGGTTGAGCAGTTCTTC. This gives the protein CASSLRVEQFF.

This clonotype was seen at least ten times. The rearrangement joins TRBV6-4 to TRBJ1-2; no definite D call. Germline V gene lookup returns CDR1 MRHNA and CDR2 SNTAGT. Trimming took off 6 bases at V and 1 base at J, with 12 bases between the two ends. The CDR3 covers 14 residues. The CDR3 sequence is CASRRRTGNYGYTF. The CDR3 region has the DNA TGTGCCAGCAGGAGACGGACGGGTAACTATGGCTACACCTTC.